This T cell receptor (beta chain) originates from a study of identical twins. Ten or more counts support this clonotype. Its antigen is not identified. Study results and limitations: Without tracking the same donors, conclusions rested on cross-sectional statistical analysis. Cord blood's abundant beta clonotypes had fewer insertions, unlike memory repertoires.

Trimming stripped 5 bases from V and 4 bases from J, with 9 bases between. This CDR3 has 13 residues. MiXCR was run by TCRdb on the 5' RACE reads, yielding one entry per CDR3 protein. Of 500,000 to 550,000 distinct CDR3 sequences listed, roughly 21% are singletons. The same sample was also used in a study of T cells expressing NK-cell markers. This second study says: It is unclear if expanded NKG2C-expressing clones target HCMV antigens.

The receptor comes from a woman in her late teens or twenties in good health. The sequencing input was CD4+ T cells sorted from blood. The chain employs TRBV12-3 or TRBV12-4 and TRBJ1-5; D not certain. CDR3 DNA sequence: TGTGCCAGCAGTCTGAACAGAAATCAGCCCCAGCATTTT. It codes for CASSLNRNQPQHF.